These 30 T cell receptor beta chains came from one sample sequenced in a study of lymphopenia after photon versus proton radiotherapy (dated by TCRdb to between 2018 and 2021). The library relied on the immunoSEQ multiplex PCR assay. This immuneACCESS table, as held by TCRdb, lists in-frame sequences with V and J called but not all clones. Of the missing ones, under half trace to an unresolved V gene in checked studies; the others have no known cause. The sample table holds tens of thousands of clones, of which roughly 91% were seen once. About 2.6% of the sample is in the top ten clones. The sample consisted of peripheral blood, taken from a patient treated with photon-based radiotherapy. The receptors stem from a woman in her 70s with pancreatic cancer.

The V call is TRBV6-6, the J call TRBJ2-5; TRBD1 aligns across 7 bases. This CDR3 spans 14 amino acids. Germline CDR1 is MNHNY and CDR2 is SVGAGI (reference sequence). V lost 10 bases, J lost 2 bases, and 10 bases stayed unmatched. CDR3 sequence reads: CATAGTAKQETQYF. As DNA, the CDR3 is TGTGCCACCGCCGGGACAGCGAAACAAGAGACCCAGTACTTC.

This rearrangement joins TRBV4-3 to TRBJ1-5; D remains ambiguous. The V gene's germline CDR1 is LGHNA and CDR2 YSLEER. Trimming shortened V by 0 bases and J by 7 bases, and 13 bases separated the two germline ends. There are 15 residues in the CDR3. The CDR3, as DNA: TGCGCCAGCAGCCAAGAATATTGGTCAAACCAGCCCCAGCATTTT. It codes for CASSQEYWSNQPQHF.

The J gene is TRBJ2-7, the V gene TRBV12-1; TRBD2, as called in the table, went unchecked against the DNA. TRBV12-1 is assigned pseudogene status. The CDR3 runs 14 residues. The CDR3 coding sequence is TGTGCCAGCGGATGGACTAGCGGGAGGAGCGGGCAGTACTTC. It is translated as CASGWTSGRSGQYF.

This chain uses TRBV20-1 with TRBJ1-2; tentative D call: TRBD1 (5 bases). The CDR3 covers 11 residues. Deletions cut 6 bases from V and 6 bases from J, with 11 bases between. Germline values: CDR1 DFQATT, CDR2 SNEGSKA (reference sequence). In DNA, the CDR3 is TGCAGTGCCGGAAGAGGGGATGGCTACACCTTC. It encodes CSAGRGDGYTF.

The V call is TRBV4-2, the J call TRBJ1-5, with 9 bases identical to TRBD1. Looked up from germline, CDR1 is LGHNA and CDR2 is YNFKEQ. This CDR3 has 15 residues. V trimming: 3 bases; J trimming: 7 bases; junction bases outside the gene matches: 7. CDR3 DNA sequence: TGTGCCAGCAGCCAGGTGACAGGGGGGGAACAGCCCCAGCATTTT. Its translation is CASSQVTGGEQPQHF.

The chain uses TRBV28 and TRBJ2-1; D gene ambiguous. CDR3 length: 14 residues. Between the trimmed V and J ends, which lost 5 bases and 4 bases, there was a span of 12 bases. In germline, CDR1 is MDHEN, CDR2 SYDVKM. Here the CDR3 reads CASSPPSEYNEQFF. In DNA form, the CDR3 reads TGTGCCAGCAGTCCCCCCTCCGAGTACAATGAGCAGTTCTTC.

This chain uses TRBV27 with TRBJ2-1; D may be TRBD1 or TRBD2 (5 bases each). V dropped 2 bases and J dropped 9 bases, with 20 bases sitting between them. The CDR3 runs 16 residues. Germline V CDR1 and CDR2: MNHEY, SMNVEV (reference sequence). In DNA, the CDR3 is TGTGCCAGCAGTTTAAGGGGAAAGGAGGCTCTTGCTGAGCAGTTCTTC. This sequence encodes CASSLRGKEALAEQFF.

This chain joins TRBV7-2 and TRBJ2-3; 7 bases map to TRBD2. The ends lost 1 base at V and 4 bases at J; junction bases unmatched: 8. The CDR3 loop spans 16 amino acids. Germline V gives CDR1 SGHTA, CDR2 FQGNSA. CDR3 amino acids: CASSLDPGGRADTQYF. The CDR3 region has the DNA TGTGCCAGCAGCTTAGACCCCGGCGGGAGAGCAGATACGCAGTATTTT.

The CDR3 bases are TGCGCCAGCAGCGTAGGCCAATCGGGAGGCGCTGAAGCTTTCTTT. As protein: CASSVGQSGGAEAFF. This rearrangement joins TRBV5-1 to TRBJ1-1; D is ambiguous. Trimming removed 4 bases from V and 6 bases from J, with 19 bases in between. This CDR3 is built from 15 residues. Germline CDR1 SGHRS, CDR2 YFSETQ.

The V call is TRBV4-2, the J call TRBJ1-2, with D maybe TRBD1 (6 bases). The CDR3 consists of 16 residues. The V end was cut by 0 bases, the J end by 4 bases, with 15 bases between. Germline V lookup: CDR1 LGHNA, CDR2 YNFKEQ. CDR3 loop: CASSQDLTGPSYGYTF. The CDR3 coding sequence is TGTGCCAGCAGCCAAGATCTCACAGGGCCGTCCTATGGCTACACCTTC.

This sequence joins TRBV5-4 and TRBJ2-5; D not resolved. V was cut by 4 bases and J by 5 bases, with 15 bases left in between. CDR3 length: 14 residues. Germline V gene lookup returns CDR1 SGHNT and CDR2 YYREEE (reference sequence). CDR3 residues: CASSRRDIRETQYF. The CDR3 nucleotides are TGTGCCAGCAGCCGCCGAGACATACGGGAGACCCAGTACTTC. Combining the CDR3 with reference TRBV5-4 and TRBJ2-5 gives the whole variable domain ETGVTQSPTHLIKTRGQQVTLRCSSQSGHNTVSWYQQALGQGPQFIFQYYREEENGRGNFPPRFSGLQFPNYSSELNVNALELDDSALYLCASSRRDIRETQYFGPGTRLLVL.

This clone was observed once. CDR3 sequence reads: CASSLTGTYNEQFF. CDR3 nucleotides: TGTGCCAGCAGTTTGACGGGAACCTACAATGAGCAGTTCTTC. V usage is TRBV28 and J usage is TRBJ2-1, with a weak D call TRBD2 (5 bases). V dropped 3 bases and J dropped 2 bases, with 8 bases sitting between them. The germline gives CDR1 MDHEN, CDR2 SYDVKM. The CDR3 runs to 14 residues.

The rearrangement links TRBV11-3 to TRBJ2-3, with 8 positions matching TRBD2. V lost 0 bases and J lost 8; bases outside the gene matches: 13. CDR3 size: 17 residues. CDR1 is SGHNT, CDR2 YENEEA, per germline. This CDR3 reads CASSLDEPGLVVGTQYF. The CDR3 region has the DNA TGTGCCAGCAGCTTAGATGAACCGGGACTAGTGGTCGGTACGCAGTATTTT.

The chain recombines TRBV23-1 with TRBJ2-1, with TRBD1 matching 7 bases. TRBV23-1 is marked as an open reading frame, function uncertain. The CDR3 is made up of 14 amino acids. With V trimmed by 7 bases and J by 5 bases, 8 bases remained unmatched. CDR3 nucleotides: TGCGCCAGCAATAGGACAGGAGGAAACAATGAGCAGTTCTTC. Protein product: CASNRTGGNNEQFF.

The chain uses TRBV5-1 and TRBJ2-1; 9 bases line up with TRBD1. The ends lost 2 bases at V and 3 bases at J; junction bases unmatched: 3. The CDR3 covers 15 residues. Germline V gene lookup returns CDR1 SGHRS and CDR2 YFSETQ. This CDR3 is CASSLSGQGYNEQFF. CDR3 DNA sequence: TGCGCCAGCAGCTTATCGGGACAGGGCTACAATGAGCAGTTCTTC.

The V and J genes are TRBV19 and TRBJ1-5; TRBD1 is a possible D gene (5 bases). CDR1 is LNHDA, CDR2 SQIVND, per germline (reference sequence). The CDR3 extends over 13 amino acids. Trimming shortened V by 5 bases and J by 11 bases, and 16 bases separated the two germline ends. In DNA form, the CDR3 reads TGTGCCAGTAGTGACGGGGGTCGTTGGGCCCAGCATTTT. This sequence encodes CASSDGGRWAQHF.

This clone appeared a single time. The chain combines TRBV9 with TRBJ2-1; 9 bases line up with TRBD2. Trimming at V came to 4 bases and at J to 0 bases, leaving 5 bases not matched to a gene. CDR1 is SGDLS, CDR2 YYNGEE, per germline. The CDR3 runs 16 residues. CDR3 in DNA: TGTGCCAGCAGCCCCCGCGGGAGGGGCTCCTACAATGAGCAGTTCTTC. The encoded protein is CASSPRGRGSYNEQFF. Together with reference TRBV9 and TRBJ2-1, the CDR3 gives the full variable domain: DSGVTQTPKHLITATGQRVTLRCSPRSGDLSVYWYQQSLDQGLQFLIQYYNGEERAKGNILERFSAQQFPDLHSELNLSSLELGDSALYFCASSPRGRGSYNEQFFGPGTRLTVL.

The gene calls are TRBV2 and TRBJ2-2; 10 positions match TRBD2. CDR3 length: 15 amino acids. V shed 6 bases, J shed 6 bases, and the junction held 7 bases outside the gene matches. Germline CDR1 reads SNHLY; CDR2 reads FYNNEI. The CDR3 bases are TGTGCCAGCAGGCCGACTAGCGGGTCAGCCGGGGAGCTGTTTTTT. Translating it yields CASRPTSGSAGELFF. The full variable domain, in which reference TRBV2 and TRBJ2-2 provide the parts outside the CDR3, is EPEVTQTPSHQVTQMGQEVILRCVPISNHLYFYWYRQILGQKVEFLVSFYNNEISEKSEIFDDQFSVERPDGSNFTLKIRSTKLEDSAMYFCASRPTSGSAGELFFGEGSRLTVL.

V usage is TRBV4-2 and J usage is TRBJ1-1; no definite D call. The V end lost 1 base, the J end lost 10 bases, and 19 bases lay between the germline ends. The germline V gene has CDR1 LGHNA and CDR2 YNFKEQ. CDR3 length: 15 residues. The CDR3 coding sequence is TGTGCCAGCAGCCAAGTCGGTGCTTCCTTGTCTGGAGCTTTCTTT. This gives the protein CASSQVGASLSGAFF.

CDR3: CASSHVSYTDEAFF. CDR3 in DNA: TGCGCCAGCAGCCACGTATCCTATACAGACGAAGCTTTCTTT. The chain has TRBV4-3 and TRBJ1-1; no reliable D call. V was trimmed by 3 bases and J by 8 bases, leaving 16 bases between them. Germline CDR1 reads LGHNA; CDR2 reads YSLEER. This CDR3 has 14 amino acids.

The chain employs TRBV7-2 and TRBJ2-5; a weak D match, TRBD2 (5 bases). Trimming removed 0 bases at V and 4 bases at J, with 9 bases between. The CDR3 consists of 14 residues. CDR1 is SGHTA and CDR2 is FQGNSA in the germline V gene. The CDR3, as DNA: TGTGCCAGCAGCTTAGCGACTGGAGGAGAGACCCAGTACTTC. This sequence encodes CASSLATGGETQYF.

This clone appeared once. J is TRBJ1-5 and V is TRBV4-3; D is unresolved. Germline loops: CDR1 LGHNA, CDR2 YSLEER. The CDR3 consists of 17 residues. Deletions cut 0 bases from V and 1 base from J, with 13 bases between. In DNA, the CDR3 is TGCGCCAGCAGCCAAGATCCCCAGGCGGGAAGCAATCAGCCCCAGCATTTT. The encoded protein is CASSQDPQAGSNQPQHF.

The chain employs TRBV30 and TRBJ1-2; D gene uncertain. V gave up 4 bases and J gave up 7 bases, with 19 bases separating them. Germline CDR1 GTSNPN, CDR2 SVGIG (reference sequence). The CDR3 is 14 residues long. CDR3 region: CAWTPGLGSFGYTF. CDR3 DNA: TGTGCCTGGACCCCAGGTCTAGGGTCGTTTGGCTACACCTTC. The variable domain in full, completed from reference TRBV30 and TRBJ1-2, reads SQTIHQWPATLVQPVGSPLSLECTVEGTSNPNLYWYRQAAGRGLQLLFYSVGIGQISSEVPQNLSASRPQDRQFILSSKKLLLSDSGFYLCAWTPGLGSFGYTFGSGTRLTVV.

The chain couples TRBV2 to TRBJ2-6, with TRBD1 matching over 7 bases. This CDR3 has 16 residues. V lost 3 bases, J lost 2 bases, and 4 bases stayed unmatched. Germline V gene data show CDR1 as SNHLY and CDR2 as FYNNEI. Here the CDR3 DNA reads TGTGCCAGCAGTGAGGACAGGCTCCCTGGGGCCAACGTCCTGACTTTC. This gives the protein CASSEDRLPGANVLTF.

CDR3 DNA sequence: TGTGCCAGCAGTGTAGAGGGGACAGGGGTTGGTGCGCGATCACCCCTCCACTTT. This sequence encodes CASSVEGTGVGARSPLHF. The V and J genes are TRBV6-1 and TRBJ1-6; 10 bases are shared with TRBD1. V lost 4 bases, J lost 10 bases, and 16 bases stayed unmatched. The CDR3 sequence is 18 residues long. Germline V gene data show CDR1 as MNHNS and CDR2 as SASEGT.

V is TRBV7-2 and J is TRBJ1-3; weak D call: TRBD1 (5 bases). Trimming left V 5 bases short and J 0 bases short, with 8 bases between. Germline CDR1 reads SGHTA; CDR2 reads FQGNSA. This CDR3 contains 14 residues. This chain's CDR3 is CASSRQSSGNTIYF. Here the CDR3 DNA reads TGTGCCAGCAGCCGACAGAGCTCTGGAAACACCATATATTTT.

The chain is built from TRBV4-3 and TRBJ1-4, with a tentative D call TRBD1 (6 bases). With 0 bases removed from V and 0 bases from J, the gap between germline ends came to 11 bases. The CDR3 is made up of 17 amino acids. Germline V lookup: CDR1 LGHNA, CDR2 YSLEER. The CDR3 region is CASSQDYGGPTNEKLFF. CDR3 in DNA: TGCGCCAGCAGCCAAGATTACGGGGGCCCAACTAATGAAAAACTGTTTTTT.

This sequence joins TRBV19 and TRBJ2-3; D is unresolved. The CDR3 runs 12 residues. V dropped 3 bases and J dropped 3 bases, with 4 bases sitting between them. Germline V CDR1 and CDR2: LNHDA, SQIVND (reference sequence). The CDR3 sequence: CASSIGTDTQYF. CDR3 in DNA: TGTGCCAGTAGTATTGGGACAGATACGCAGTATTTT.

This clone appeared once. This chain connects TRBV7-2 to TRBJ2-5; D unclear. CDR1 is SGHTA, CDR2 FQGNSA, per germline. CDR3 length: 11 amino acids. Trimming left V 5 bases short and J 5 bases short, with 6 bases between. CDR3 in amino acids: CASSTTETQYF. As DNA, the CDR3 is TGTGCCAGCAGCACAACGGAGACCCAGTACTTC.

The chain recombines TRBV5-1 with TRBJ1-2, with 7 bases aligning to TRBD1. After removal of 4 bases from V and 5 bases from J, the junction contained 5 bases not matched to a gene. The CDR3 length is 13 residues. Germline V CDR1 and CDR2: SGHRS, YFSETQ. CDR3 DNA sequence: TGCGCCAGCAGCGATTTACAGGGGTATGGCTACACCTTC. This encodes CASSDLQGYGYTF.